This TCR delta chain was observed in a study of γδ T cells in repeated Plasmodium falciparum infection. Study at large: Donors had four controlled P. falciparum NF54 infections over about 640 days. The study, taken as a whole, reports: Over time and infection, Vgamma9/Vdelta2+ repertoires remained highly stable and polyclonal. Vdelta2-negative gammadelta repertoires, largely Vdelta1+, seemingly showed infection-driven waves of new clonal selection.

TCRdb ran CATT on the multiplex PCR reads. This table holds 80,000 to 95,000 delta-chain clones, 1.4% to 1.5% found once. The CDR3 runs to 19 residues. V was clipped by 0 bases and J by 0 bases, with 20 bases between them. From germline, CDR1 is TSWWSYY and CDR2 QGS. Flow sorting of PBMC yielded separate Vgamma9/Vdelta2+ and Vdelta2-negative gammadelta T cell populations for bulk repertoire analysis. Only a few counts were recorded for this clone. Its antigen is not identified. TCRdb attributes to this sequence the protein of a much larger clone, which differs from the DNA translation at residue 9; a read error is likely, and the protein displayed is translated from the DNA.

The sequence was obtained from a pool of human donors (malaria-infected and uninfected, not separated). The gene calls are TRDV1 and TRDJ1, with D hard to call. No J segment appears in TCRdb, so it was assigned here by matching the sequence to germline. Sequencing was performed on gamma-delta T cells from blood. The CDR3 DNA reads TGTGCTCTTGGGGAACTTCGGCCGCTCCCACTGAGGTACACCGATAAACTCATCTTT. As protein: CALGELRPLPLRYTDKLIF.